The rows below give T cell receptor beta chains drawn from one sample of a study of graft-versus-host responses after intestinal transplantation. The assay was immunoSEQ multiplex PCR, and TCRdb's table has in-frame clones only and misses some. The sample includes around 54,000 clones, around 90% of them seen just once. This sample comprised PBMCs, obtained 650 to 670 days after intestinal transplant. The receptors shown here come from a human patient who received an intestinal transplant, so some T cells may come from the graft donor. The CDR3 runs from the conserved cysteine through the conserved F or W. Expanded clones get a size class; other rows say once, few or many, or leave the size out.

CASSSGTGKTDTQYF,TRBJ2-3,TRBV5-1,NA
CASSNSGALKLHGYTF,TRBJ1-2,TRBV2,NA
CASSPPTVSGYTF,TRBJ1-2,TRBV18,once
CASSLERPSYEQYF,TRBJ2-7,TRBV5-1,NA
CASREGQFNEKLFF,TRBJ1-4,TRBV4-1,NA
CASGDGEQYF,TRBJ2-7,TRBV12-5,NA
CASSLQAGQGNYGYTF,TRBJ1-2,TRBV7-9,NA
CASSYDRGQAETQYF,TRBJ2-5,TRBV7-9,NA
CASSQYQGAGYTF,TRBJ1-2,TRBV19,NA
CSAWEIMNTEAFF,TRBJ1-1,TRBV29-1,NA
CASSLDKGLYGYTF,TRBJ1-2,TRBV5-4,NA
CASSLQRLQETQYF,TRBJ2-5,TRBV7-9,NA
CAWRGDRGKLSGNTIYF,TRBJ1-3,TRBV30,NA
CASRLGQGGGYTF,TRBJ1-2,TRBV6-1,once
CASSERLAGQTQYF,TRBJ2-5,TRBV19,NA
CASSLKGTGTQEKLFF,TRBJ1-4,TRBV7-3,NA
CASSEAVGRQPQHF,TRBJ1-5,TRBV10-2,NA
CASSFSLAGGNEKLFF,TRBJ1-4,TRBV7-9,NA
CSVEEDQPQHF,TRBJ1-5,TRBV29-1,NA
CASSFDGRNEQYF,TRBJ2-7,TRBV5-6,NA
CASSAGQGIHGYTF,TRBJ1-2,TRBV2,NA
CASSLGGSTTNEQFF,TRBJ2-1,TRBV27,NA
CASSQQGKGQPQHF,TRBJ1-5,TRBV5-1,NA
CASTQGHEQFF,TRBJ2-1,TRBV19,NA
CASSEQLRVQPQHF,TRBJ1-5,TRBV2,NA
CAIRESGAEAFF,TRBJ1-1,TRBV10-3,few
CASSFIGGTEAFF,TRBJ1-1,TRBV5-5,NA
CASSVNTGELFF,TRBJ2-2,TRBV9,NA
CASSLLAGDTETQYF,TRBJ2-5,TRBV5-4,NA
CASSDTGFGDTGELFF,TRBJ2-2,TRBV9,NA
CASSAGTRETQYF,TRBJ2-5,TRBV5-1,once
CASSFSSGHVDNEQFF,TRBJ2-1,TRBV12-1,NA
CASSPGQGAATQYF,TRBJ2-7,TRBV6-4,once
CASSLEGLEGEKLFF,TRBJ1-4,TRBV11-3,once
CASSQIGLVNEQYF,TRBJ2-7,TRBV5-4,NA
CASSIEGSGYTF,TRBJ1-2,TRBV19,NA
CASSVRQGNGYTF,TRBJ1-2,TRBV19,NA
CASRKNLAGSSYNEQFF,TRBJ2-1,TRBV5-1,NA
CASSIAGQGSSPLHF,TRBJ1-6,TRBV19,NA
CASSEKQGSGYTF,TRBJ1-2,TRBV6-1,NA
CASSQDNKGLYEQYF,TRBJ2-7,TRBV4-1,NA
CASNVRDRTEAFF,TRBJ1-1,TRBV2,once
CASSKGGIRSSGANVLTF,TRBJ2-6,TRBV6-1,NA
CASSTRGGETQYF,TRBJ2-5,TRBV6-5,NA
CASSVRGLAGQETQYF,TRBJ2-5,TRBV9,NA
CASSPRNPQRELFF,TRBJ2-2,TRBV7-3,NA
CASSGGPPGPQHF,TRBJ1-5,TRBV6-1,NA